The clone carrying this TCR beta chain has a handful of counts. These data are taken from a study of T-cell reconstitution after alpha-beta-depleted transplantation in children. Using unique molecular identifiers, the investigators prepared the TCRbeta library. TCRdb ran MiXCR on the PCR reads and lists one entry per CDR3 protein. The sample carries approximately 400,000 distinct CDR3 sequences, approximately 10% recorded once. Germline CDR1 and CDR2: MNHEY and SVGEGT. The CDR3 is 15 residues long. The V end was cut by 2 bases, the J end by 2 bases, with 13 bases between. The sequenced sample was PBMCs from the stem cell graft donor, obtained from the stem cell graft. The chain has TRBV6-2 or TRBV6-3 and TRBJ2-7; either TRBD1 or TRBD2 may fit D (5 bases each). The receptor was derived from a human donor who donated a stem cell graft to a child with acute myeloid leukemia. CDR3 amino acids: CASSYGRDGTYEQYF. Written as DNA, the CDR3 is TGTGCCAGCAGTTACGGCCGGGACGGGACCTACGAGCAGTACTTC.